This T cell receptor (beta chain) was retrieved from a study of Graves' ophthalmopathy and Graves' hyperthyroidism. Out of about 10 ml of fresh peripheral blood, PBMCs were obtained. This clonotype came up many times. RNA transcripts served as template for amplifying TCR beta CDR3 sequences. First-round RT-PCR employed HTBI primers, with a second-round multiplex PCR after it. TCRdb processed the multiplex PCR reads anew with MiXCR; each CDR3 protein has one entry. Here the sample spans roughly 380,000 distinct CDR3 sequences, about 16% being singletons. V dropped 4 bases and J dropped 6 bases, with 16 bases sitting between them. This CDR3 has 15 amino acids.

The V gene is TRBV12-3 or TRBV12-4, the J gene TRBJ1-5; possible D gene TRBD1, 6 bases. Sequenced sample: peripheral blood. This clonotype was sampled from a woman aged 18-29 years with stable Graves' hyperthyroidism. For the CDR3, the DNA is TGTGCCAGCAGTTCCCGGGGGGGGCCTCTTCAGCCCCAGCATTTT. Translated: CASSSRGGPLQPQHF.